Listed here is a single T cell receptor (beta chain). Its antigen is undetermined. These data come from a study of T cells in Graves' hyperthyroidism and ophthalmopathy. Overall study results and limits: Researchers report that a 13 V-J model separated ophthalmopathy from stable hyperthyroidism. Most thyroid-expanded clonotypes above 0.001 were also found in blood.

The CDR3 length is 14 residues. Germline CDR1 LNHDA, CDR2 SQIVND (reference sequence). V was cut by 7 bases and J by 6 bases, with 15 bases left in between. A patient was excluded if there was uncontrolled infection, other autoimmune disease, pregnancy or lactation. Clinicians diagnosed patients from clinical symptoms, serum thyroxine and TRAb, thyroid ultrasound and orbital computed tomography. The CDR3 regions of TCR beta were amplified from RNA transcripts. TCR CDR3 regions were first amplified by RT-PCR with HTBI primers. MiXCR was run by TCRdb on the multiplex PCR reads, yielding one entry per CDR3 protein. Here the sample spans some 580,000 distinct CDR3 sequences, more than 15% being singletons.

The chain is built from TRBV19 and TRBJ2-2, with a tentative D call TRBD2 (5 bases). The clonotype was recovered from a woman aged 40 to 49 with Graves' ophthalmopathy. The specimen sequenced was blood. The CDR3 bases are TGTGCCAGTAAAGGAGGTGAGGACGCCGGGGAGCTGTTTTTT. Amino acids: CASKGGEDAGELFF.